These 32 T cell receptor beta chains share one sample of origin, sequenced in a study of T cell responses to AZD1222 COVID-19 vaccine. Produced via immunoSEQ multiplex PCR; TCRdb's table is partial and in-frame only. The sample carries more than 55,000 clones, roughly nine tenths recorded once. This specimen consisted of peripheral blood, obtained 28 days after the second AZD1222 dose. The receptors were gathered from an adult who received the AZD1222 COVID-19 vaccine.

The chain joins TRBV27 to TRBJ1-5; 10 nucleotides agree with TRBD1. The CDR3 has 15 amino acids. The V and J ends lost 2 bases and 4 bases, in that order; junction bases with no gene match: 2. The germline CDR1 and CDR2 sequences are MNHEY and SMNVEV (reference sequence). DNA for the CDR3: TGTGCCAGCAGTTTAGACAGGGGGCGAAATCAGCCCCAGCATTTT. Translation gives CASSLDRGRNQPQHF.

The sample holds a few counts of this clone. This chain connects TRBV5-1 to TRBJ1-5, with no clear D. The CDR3 contains 15 residues. With 4 bases removed from V and 1 base from J, the gap between germline ends came to 12 bases. Germline loops: CDR1 SGHRS, CDR2 YFSETQ. The CDR3 DNA reads as TGCGCCAGCAGCCCCGGGCCCCTCAGCAATCAGCCCCAGCATTTT. This codes for CASSPGPLSNQPQHF.

Only a few counts were recorded for this clone. This rearrangement joins TRBV7-2 to TRBJ2-7, with a tentative D call TRBD2 (5 bases). Germline V gene sequence: CDR1 SGHTA, CDR2 FQGNSA. The CDR3 runs to 17 residues. V lost 4 bases, J lost 5 bases, and 24 bases lay in between. DNA for the CDR3: TGTGCCAGCAGCTCAACGCCCCGGGGAAGGAGCACCAACGAGCAGTACTTC. Translating gives CASSSTPRGRSTNEQYF.

V usage is TRBV9 and J usage is TRBJ2-5, with a weak D call TRBD1 (7 bases). V lost 4 bases and J 5 bases, leaving 21 bases between the germline ends. The germline V gene has CDR1 SGDLS and CDR2 YYNGEE. This CDR3 has 16 amino acids. The CDR3 loop is CASSPRQGPAGETQYF. The CDR3 bases are TGTGCCAGCAGCCCCCGACAGGGTCCAGCGGGTGAGACCCAGTACTTC.

The chain is built from TRBV3-1 (or the pseudogene TRBV3-2) and TRBJ1-4; 9 bases map to TRBD1. Germline CDR1 reads LGHDT; CDR2 reads YNNKEL (reference sequence). The CDR3 sequence is 15 residues long. V was pared by 6 bases and J by 2 bases, with 4 bases of the junction left unmatched. The CDR3 bases are TGTGCCAGCAGAAATACAGGGGGCACTAATGAAAAACTGTTTTTT. This codes for CASRNTGGTNEKLFF.

In its sample, this clone was seen a few times. The chain links TRBV7-9 to TRBJ2-2, with D perhaps assigned TRBD1 or TRBD2 (6 bases each). CDR1 and CDR2 from the germline V gene are SEHNR and FQNEAQ (reference sequence). This CDR3 is 16 amino acids long. V was trimmed by 5 bases and J by 4 bases, leaving 17 bases between them. CDR3 DNA: TGTGCCAGCAGCGCCCTCGGGGGCCTTGGCACCGGGGAGCTGTTTTTT. Protein product: CASSALGGLGTGELFF.

The V gene is TRBV4-1, the J gene TRBJ1-4; D call uncertain. Per the germline V gene, CDR1 is MGHRA and CDR2 is YSYEKL. This CDR3 region has 15 residues. Between the trimmed V and J ends, which lost 4 bases and 7 bases, there was a span of 16 bases. The CDR3 here is CASSLVLDVREKLFF. CDR3 coding DNA: TGCGCCAGCAGCCTCGTCCTGGATGTGCGTGAAAAACTGTTTTTT.

In this sample, this clone turned up once. The chain employs TRBV10-2 and TRBJ2-7; weak D call: TRBD2 (6 bases). V was cut by 3 bases and J by 3 bases, with 12 bases left in between. The CDR3 is made up of 14 amino acids. Per germline, CDR1 WSHSY and CDR2 SAAADI. This CDR3 reads CASSDRDLIYEQYF. In DNA, the CDR3 is TGCGCCAGCAGTGACCGGGACTTGATCTACGAGCAGTACTTC.

This chain connects TRBV10-1 to TRBJ1-2; weak D call: TRBD1 (6 bases). The germline V gene encodes CDR1 WNHNN and CDR2 SYGVQD (reference sequence). V was trimmed by 3 bases and J by 3 bases, leaving 8 bases between them. The CDR3 covers 13 residues. CDR3 in amino acids: CASSDYRDYGYTF. The CDR3 DNA follows: TGCGCCAGCAGTGACTACAGGGACTATGGCTACACCTTC.

This clone appeared once. V and J are TRBV12-5 and TRBJ2-3; D may be TRBD1 or TRBD2 (5 bases each). The CDR3 has 14 amino acids. The ends were cut back, 4 bases at V and 2 bases at J, with 10 bases in the middle. CDR1 is LGHNT, CDR2 FRNRAP, per germline. The CDR3 coding sequence is TGTGCTAGTGGTTCGGGGACCGTCACAGATACGCAGTATTTT. Its translation: CASGSGTVTDTQYF.

The CDR3 sequence: CAWSLGAEQPQHF. In nucleotides, the CDR3 is TGTGCCTGGAGTCTAGGAGCTGAGCAGCCCCAGCATTTT. The rearrangement joins TRBV30 to TRBJ1-5; D is uncertain. This CDR3 contains 13 residues. Germline CDR1 is GTSNPN and CDR2 is SVGIG (reference sequence). Trimming stripped 2 bases from V and 7 bases from J, with 12 bases between.

The chain links TRBV30 to TRBJ2-1; 8 bases are a match to TRBD2. CDR1 and CDR2 from the germline V gene are GTSNPN and SVGIG (reference sequence). The CDR3 has 14 amino acids. Germline trimming cut 5 bases from V and 0 bases from J; bases unmatched to any gene: 3. The CDR3 loop is CAWRRGGSYNEQFF. DNA of the CDR3: TGTGCCTGGCGCCGGGGGGGCTCCTACAATGAGCAGTTCTTC.

The chain uses TRBV5-4 and TRBJ2-5, with 8 bases matching TRBD2. The CDR3 covers 13 residues. V was pared by 5 bases and J by 5 bases, with 5 bases of the junction left unmatched. CDR1 SGHNT and CDR2 YYREEE come from the germline V gene (reference sequence). Written as DNA, the CDR3 is TGTGCCAGCAGGATTAGCGGGATCGAGACCCAGTACTTC. Its translation is CASRISGIETQYF.

The gene calls are TRBV7-2 and TRBJ2-3, with TRBD1 as a possible D gene (5 bases). Per germline, CDR1 SGHTA and CDR2 FQGNSA. This CDR3 is built from 16 residues. The V end was cut by 2 bases, the J end by 0 bases, with 12 bases between. CDR3 sequence (DNA): TGTGCCAGCAGCTTAAGGGGCACAGCTAGCACAGATACGCAGTATTTT. Encoded protein: CASSLRGTASTDTQYF. The complete variable domain, with remaining parts taken from reference TRBV7-2 and TRBJ2-3, reads GAGVSQSPSNKVTEKGKDVELRCDPISGHTALYWYRQSLGQGLEFLIYFQGNSAPDKSGLPSDRFSAERTGGSVSTLTIQRTQQEDSAVYLCASSLRGTASTDTQYFGPGTRLTVL.

This clone was seen a few times. The genes are TRBV2 and TRBJ1-1, with D uncertain. The length of the CDR3 is 14 residues. Trimming stripped 6 bases from V and 4 bases from J, with 15 bases between. Per germline, CDR1 SNHLY and CDR2 FYNNEI. Here the CDR3 DNA reads TGTGCCAGCAGCGCGGGCTTCGGGGTCACTGAAGCTTTCTTT. Protein sequence: CASSAGFGVTEAFF.

The chain has TRBV19 and TRBJ1-1; D remains unclear. Trimming left V 2 bases short and J 0 bases short, with 7 bases between. Per germline, CDR1 LNHDA and CDR2 SQIVND (reference sequence). The CDR3 runs to 14 residues. The CDR3 bases are TGTGCCAGTAGTATACGACGCCTGAACACTGAAGCTTTCTTT. Translation: CASSIRRLNTEAFF.

The chain links TRBV20-1 to TRBJ1-1; weak D call: TRBD1 (6 bases). The V end was cut by 3 bases, the J end by 0 bases, with 8 bases between. Per germline, CDR1 DFQATT and CDR2 SNEGSKA (reference sequence). This CDR3 has 13 amino acids. The CDR3 DNA sequence: TGCAGTGCTAGTAGGACAGTGAACACTGAAGCTTTCTTT. The encoded protein is CSASRTVNTEAFF.

This chain links TRBV28 with TRBJ1-6; 9 bases line up with TRBD1. J lost 7 bases, V lost 7 bases, and 11 bases had no gene match. Looked up from germline, CDR1 is MDHEN and CDR2 is SYDVKM. The CDR3 contains 16 residues. The CDR3 loop is CASKGTGSSWNSPLHF. CDR3 DNA: TGTGCCAGCAAAGGGACAGGGAGTTCATGGAATTCACCCCTCCACTTT.

The chain is built from TRBV10-1 and TRBJ2-2; D gene unclear. V shed 4 bases and J shed 5 bases, with 11 bases lying between them. The CDR3 is made up of 14 amino acids. Germline V CDR1 and CDR2: WNHNN, SYGVQD (reference sequence). The CDR3 nucleotides read TGCGCCAGCAGTGGACACCAGAGGACCGGGGAGCTGTTTTTT. Amino acids: CASSGHQRTGELFF.

The chain employs TRBV19 and TRBJ1-2, with a possible D match to TRBD1 (5 bases). CDR3 size: 14 residues. V was cut by 4 bases and J by 4 bases, with 13 bases left in between. From germline, CDR1 is LNHDA and CDR2 SQIVND (reference sequence). DNA of the CDR3: TGTGCCAGTAGTACCCCGACAGAGATCTATGGCTACACCTTC. It is translated as CASSTPTEIYGYTF. Together with reference TRBV19 and TRBJ1-2, the CDR3 gives the full variable domain: DGGITQSPKYLFRKEGQNVTLSCEQNLNHDAMYWYRQDPGQGLRLIYYSQIVNDFQKGDIAEGYSVSREKKESFPLTVTSAQKNPTAFYLCASSTPTEIYGYTFGSGTRLTVV.

This chain links TRBV6-5 with TRBJ2-3, with D hard to call. Deletions cut 4 bases from V and 6 bases from J, with 14 bases between. This CDR3 is 14 amino acids long. Per the germline V gene, CDR1 is MNHEY and CDR2 is SVGAGI. The CDR3 protein is CASSLNSRLDTQYF. In nucleotides, the CDR3 is TGTGCCAGCAGTTTAAACTCCAGGTTGGATACGCAGTATTTT.

This chain uses TRBV19 with TRBJ1-3; a weak D match, TRBD1 (6 bases). Trimming took off 5 bases at V and 0 bases at J, with 11 bases between the two ends. From germline, CDR1 is LNHDA and CDR2 SQIVND (reference sequence). This CDR3 is built from 15 residues. In nucleotides, the CDR3 is TGTGCCAGTAGTTTACAGGGCAACTCTGGAAACACCATATATTTT. Translation gives CASSLQGNSGNTIYF.

This clone has just a few counts. The chain is built from TRBV5-1 and TRBJ1-2; possibly TRBD1 for D (5 bases). The CDR3 spans 14 residues. CDR1 and CDR2 (germline): SGHRS, YFSETQ. Trimming shortened V by 0 bases and J by 0 bases, and 6 bases separated the two germline ends. CDR3 region: CASSLAGSNYGYTF. The CDR3 DNA reads TGCGCCAGCAGCTTGGCAGGGTCTAACTATGGCTACACCTTC.

CDR3 residues: CASSEASGARSPLHF. CDR3 bases: TGTGCCAGCAGTGAAGCGTCAGGGGCGCGCTCACCCCTCCACTTT. J is TRBJ1-6 and V is TRBV6-1, with D perhaps matching TRBD1 (6 bases). The CDR3 has 15 residues. V was cut by 0 bases and J by 10 bases, with 13 bases left in between. CDR1 MNHNS and CDR2 SASEGT come from the germline V gene.

The chain uses TRBV25-1 and TRBJ2-6, with D maybe TRBD2 (6 bases). The CDR3 sequence is 13 residues long. The V and J ends lost 7 bases and 12 bases respectively, with 16 bases between them. Germline V lookup: CDR1 MGHDK, CDR2 SYGVNS. This CDR3 reads CASTPTGAAVLTF. The CDR3, as DNA: TGTGCCAGCACCCCTACGGGAGCGGCCGTCCTGACTTTC.

There are a few counts of this clone. J is TRBJ2-1 and V is TRBV29-1; 10 positions match TRBD1. Trimming took 6 bases from V and 7 from J; bases not matched to a gene: 15. CDR3 length: 16 residues. CDR1 SQVTM and CDR2 ANQGSEA come from the germline V gene. DNA of the CDR3: TGCAGCGTAGACAGGGGGCTCCGGGTAGCGGGAAATGAGCAGTTCTTC. Its translation: CSVDRGLRVAGNEQFF.

The chain recombines TRBV4-1 with TRBJ1-5; 7 bases fit TRBD1. CDR1 and CDR2 from the germline V gene are MGHRA and YSYEKL. This CDR3 has 19 amino acids. V gave up 0 bases and J gave up 0 bases; unmatched junction bases: 11. In nucleotides, the CDR3 is TGCGCCAGCAGCCAAGATGGACTTACAGGGGTGAGTAGCAATCAGCCCCAGCATTTT. Protein product: CASSQDGLTGVSSNQPQHF.

There are a few counts of this clone. V is TRBV19 and J is TRBJ2-1; the match to TRBD1 covers 7 bases. V gave up 4 bases and J gave up 8 bases; unmatched junction bases: 11. This CDR3 is 15 amino acids long. CDR1 LNHDA and CDR2 SQIVND come from the germline V gene (reference sequence). CDR3 amino acids: CASSKSTGEWDEQFF. The CDR3 DNA is TGTGCCAGTAGTAAATCAACAGGGGAATGGGATGAGCAGTTCTTC.

CDR3 sequence (DNA): TGTGCCAGCAGCTTGGGCCTGGCGAGCGGTACTTCCTACGAGCAGTACTTC. The encoded protein is CASSLGLASGTSYEQYF. The chain combines TRBV5-4 with TRBJ2-7, with D perhaps matching TRBD2 (5 bases). CDR3 length equals 17 residues. Germline V gene data show CDR1 as SGHNT and CDR2 as YYREEE (reference sequence). V was shortened by 0 bases and J by 1 base, with 17 bases between the two germline ends.

The V and J genes are TRBV7-2 and TRBJ2-7; the D gene is possibly TRBD2 (5 bases). The germline CDR1 and CDR2 sequences are SGHTA and FQGNSA. The CDR3 loop spans 12 amino acids. V gave up 8 bases and J gave up 7 bases, with 15 bases separating them. The CDR3 DNA sequence: TGTGCCAGCCTCGGGGTGCCTGGGGAGCAGTACTTC. It encodes CASLGVPGEQYF.

This chain joins TRBV6-6 and TRBJ1-2; 10 nucleotides agree with TRBD1. V dropped 5 bases and J dropped 4; count of bases not matched to a gene: 7. Germline CDR1 reads MNHNY; CDR2 reads SVGAGI (reference sequence). The CDR3 spans 15 residues. As DNA, the CDR3 is TGTGCCAGCAGTGACAGGGGGACAGGGGTCTATGGCTACACCTTC. This translates into CASSDRGTGVYGYTF.

This sequence joins TRBV28 and TRBJ2-1; TRBD2 matches 8 bases. Germline V CDR1 and CDR2: MDHEN, SYDVKM. This CDR3 has 17 amino acids. V shed 2 bases and J 0 bases; nucleotides not matched to a gene: 6. CDR3 in amino acids: CASSLTSGSSSYNEQFF. CDR3 nucleotides: TGTGCCAGCAGTTTAACTAGCGGATCCAGCTCCTACAATGAGCAGTTCTTC.